These 17 T cell receptor beta chains originate from one sample sequenced in a study of identical twins' blood T cells. TCRdb re-analysed the 5' RACE reads in MiXCR, keeping a single row per CDR3 protein. The data contain 350,000 to 400,000 distinct CDR3 sequences, around 30% of them singletons. The sequenced sample was PBMCs. These receptors all stem from a woman aged 18-55 years in good health.

This clonotype was seen a handful of times. J is TRBJ2-7 and V is TRBV9, with D hard to call. With 4 bases removed from V and 0 bases from J, the gap between germline ends came to 14 bases. The CDR3 sequence is 15 residues long. Germline V gene sequence: CDR1 SGDLS, CDR2 YYNGEE. CDR3 sequence reads: CASSSRVGNSYEQYF. Written as DNA, the CDR3 is TGTGCCAGCAGCTCCCGGGTAGGAAACTCCTACGAGCAGTACTTC.

On this clonotype: This could be a read error, since a much larger clone is one nucleotide away. The rearrangement links TRBV7-2 to TRBJ1-5; no firm D call. This CDR3 has 13 amino acids. Germline V CDR1 and CDR2: SGHTA, FQGNSA. In DNA form, the CDR3 reads TGTTCCAGCAGCTTATTCCAGGCTCAGCCCCAGCATTTT. Translating it yields CSSSLFQAQPQHF.

This clonotype came up a few times. The V gene is TRBV27, the J gene TRBJ1-1; possible D gene TRBD1, 5 bases. V lost 4 bases and J lost 0, with 15 bases in between. Germline-derived CDR1 and CDR2 are MNHEY and SMNVEV (reference sequence). CDR3 length equals 16 residues. CDR3 protein: CASSSYPTGMNTEAFF. The CDR3 region has the DNA TGTGCCAGCAGTTCATACCCAACAGGAATGAACACTGAAGCTTTCTTT.

The chain links TRBV7-2 to TRBJ1-1, with TRBD1 identical over 9 bases. V trimming: 9 bases; J trimming: 11 bases; junction bases outside the gene matches: 16. Germline lookup yields CDR1 SGHTA and CDR2 FQGNSA. This CDR3 has 14 residues. The CDR3 coding sequence is TGTGCCAGTACCCGACCGGGACAGGGCAGGTTGGCTTTCTTT. Translated: CASTRPGQGRLAFF.

The sample holds a few counts of this clonotype. V is TRBV29-1 and J is TRBJ1-2, with D perhaps matching TRBD1 (6 bases). V lost 4 bases to trimming and J lost 3 bases, with 9 bases between them. CDR1 is SQVTM and CDR2 is ANQGSEA in the germline V gene. This CDR3 is 12 amino acids long. CDR3 DNA sequence: TGCAGCGTTGGACAGGCGGACTATGGCTACACCTTC. It specifies CSVGQADYGYTF.

A few counts support this clonotype. The J gene is TRBJ2-3, the V gene TRBV27; no clear D. Deletions cut 3 bases from V and 3 bases from J, with 7 bases between. CDR3 length: 13 amino acids. Germline lookup yields CDR1 MNHEY and CDR2 SMNVEV (reference sequence). CDR3 sequence (DNA): TGTGCCAGCAGTTTCACATTTACAGATACGCAGTATTTT. Residues: CASSFTFTDTQYF.

The rearrangement uses TRBV5-6 and TRBJ1-2; TRBD1 aligns across 7 bases. The V segment lost 0 bases and the J segment 8 bases; nucleotides outside the gene matches: 7. This CDR3 has 14 residues. Germline CDR1 SGHDT, CDR2 YYEEEE. CDR3 sequence reads: CASSLVSTGVGYTF. The CDR3 bases are TGTGCCAGCAGCTTGGTCTCAACAGGGGTCGGCTACACCTTC. The full variable domain, in which reference TRBV5-6 and TRBJ1-2 provide the parts outside the CDR3, is DAGVTQSPTHLIKTRGQQVTLRCSPKSGHDTVSWYQQALGQGPQFIFQYYEEEERQRGNFPDRFSGHQFPNYSSELNVNALLLGDSALYLCASSLVSTGVGYTFGSGTRLTVV.

The chain joins TRBV29-1 to TRBJ2-1, with D possibly being TRBD1 or TRBD2 (5 bases each). Trimming removed 5 bases from V and 8 bases from J, with 13 bases in between. This CDR3 is 12 amino acids long. Germline loops: CDR1 SQVTM, CDR2 ANQGSEA. CDR3 sequence reads: CSVRRDQHEQFF. CDR3 in DNA: TGCAGCGTTAGAAGGGACCAACATGAGCAGTTCTTC.

V is TRBV7-9 and J is TRBJ1-4; D possibly corresponds to TRBD1 (6 bases). Trimming removed 4 bases at V and 8 bases at J, with 14 bases between. The germline V gene has CDR1 SEHNR and CDR2 FQNEAQ (reference sequence). This CDR3 has 14 residues. CDR3 sequence reads: CASSSRGGGEKLFF. In nucleotides, the CDR3 is TGTGCCAGCAGCTCCAGGGGCGGCGGGGAAAAACTGTTTTTT.

This clonotype has just a few counts. A read error may produce the germline difference seen at one junction end. The chain joins TRBV7-9 to TRBJ2-2, with TRBD1 as a possible D gene (6 bases). The V gene's germline CDR1 is SEHNR and CDR2 FQNEAQ (reference sequence). The CDR3 loop spans 13 amino acids. The CDR3 DNA reads TGCGCCAGCAGCCCGTACAGGGCCGGGGAGCTGTTTTTT. It is translated as CASSPYRAGELFF.

This clonotype was counted between two and nine times. The V and J genes are TRBV2 and TRBJ1-3; D unclear. Germline V gene sequence: CDR1 SNHLY, CDR2 FYNNEI. V was pared by 7 bases and J by 8 bases, with 12 bases between. The CDR3 extends over 12 amino acids. The CDR3 loop is CASKADGDTIYF. Written as DNA, the CDR3 is TGTGCCAGCAAAGCGGACGGGGACACCATATATTTT.

This clonotype was counted a few times. The V gene is TRBV3-1, the J gene TRBJ2-3; 7 nucleotides align to TRBD1. CDR1 is LGHDT, CDR2 YNNKEL, per germline (reference sequence). The CDR3 runs 17 residues. V lost 4 bases to trimming and J lost 4 bases; unmatched junction nucleotides: 14. CDR3 protein: CASSPPRTGWVADTQYF. The DNA of the CDR3 is TGTGCCAGCAGCCCACCAAGGACAGGATGGGTCGCAGATACGCAGTATTTT.

This clonotype was found a few times. The rearrangement links TRBV20-1 to TRBJ2-3, with D unresolved. CDR1 is DFQATT and CDR2 is SNEGSKA in the germline V gene (reference sequence). This CDR3 spans 13 amino acids. Trimming stripped 8 bases from V and 0 bases from J, with 12 bases between. The CDR3 DNA is TGCAGTCCCGATCCGAGGAGCACAGATACGCAGTATTTT. It encodes CSPDPRSTDTQYF.

The rearrangement joins TRBV9 to TRBJ1-1, with D possibly matching TRBD1 (5 bases). The CDR3 has 15 residues. V dropped 0 bases and J dropped 5 bases, with 14 bases sitting between them. CDR1 is SGDLS and CDR2 is YYNGEE in the germline V gene. CDR3 coding DNA: TGTGCCAGCAGCGTAGTTCAGGGATCAGAGACTGAAGCTTTCTTT. It codes for CASSVVQGSETEAFF.

Only a few counts were recorded for this clonotype. The rearrangement links TRBV11-2 to TRBJ2-1; the D gene is possibly TRBD1 (6 bases). The germline V gene has CDR1 SGHAT and CDR2 FQNNGV. Trimming stripped 2 bases from V and 7 bases from J, with 21 bases between. This CDR3 is built from 17 residues. As DNA, the CDR3 is TGTGCCAGCAGCTTACCCGGGTCGCAGGGGCCTTCGAATGAGCAGTTCTTC. Protein sequence: CASSLPGSQGPSNEQFF.

This clonotype occurred many times. The V gene is TRBV19, the J gene TRBJ1-1; perhaps TRBD1 as D (5 bases). The CDR3 has 15 amino acids. Germline V gene lookup returns CDR1 LNHDA and CDR2 SQIVND (reference sequence). V lost 5 bases to trimming and J lost 0 bases, with 13 bases between them. The CDR3 is CASSSLWGVNTEAFF. The CDR3 coding sequence is TGTGCCAGTAGTTCCCTCTGGGGGGTGAACACTGAAGCTTTCTTT.

The V gene is TRBV2, the J gene TRBJ2-1; 9 bases are a match to TRBD2. The CDR3 spans 16 residues. Germline V gene sequence: CDR1 SNHLY, CDR2 FYNNEI. Losses at the gene ends were 9 bases for V and 9 bases for J; bases not matched to a gene: 18. The CDR3 DNA reads TGTGCCAGGAGAGAGACTAGCGGCCAAAAGAGGGGTGAGCAGTTCTTC. This gives the protein CARRETSGQKRGEQFF. The variable domain in full, completed from reference TRBV2 and TRBJ2-1, reads EPEVTQTPSHQVTQMGQEVILRCVPISNHLYFYWYRQILGQKVEFLVSFYNNEISEKSEIFDDQFSVERPDGSNFTLKIRSTKLEDSAMYFCARRETSGQKRGEQFFGPGTRLTVL.